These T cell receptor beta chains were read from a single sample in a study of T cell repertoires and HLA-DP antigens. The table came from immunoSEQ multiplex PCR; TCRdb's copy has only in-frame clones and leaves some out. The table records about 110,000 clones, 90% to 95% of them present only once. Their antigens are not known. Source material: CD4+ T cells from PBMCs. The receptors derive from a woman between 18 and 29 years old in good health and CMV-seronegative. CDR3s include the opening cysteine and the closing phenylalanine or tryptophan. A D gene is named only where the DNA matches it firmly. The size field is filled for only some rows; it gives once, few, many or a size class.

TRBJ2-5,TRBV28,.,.,CASRPRGPVPSREAQYF,TGTGCCAGCAGACCCCGCGGACCAGTCCCGAGCCGAGAGGCCCAGTACTTC
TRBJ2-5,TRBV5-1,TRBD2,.,CASMGGIAGRQETQYF,TGCGCCAGCATGGGGGGGATAGCGGGACGACAAGAGACCCAGTACTTC
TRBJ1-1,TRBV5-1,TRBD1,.,CASSIKGGAKAFF,TGCGCCAGCAGCATCAAAGGGGGCGCGAAAGCTTTCTTT
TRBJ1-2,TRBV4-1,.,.,CASSPMMRGGLADYGYTF,TGCGCCAGCAGCCCGATGATGAGGGGGGGGCTAGCAGACTATGGCTACACCTTC
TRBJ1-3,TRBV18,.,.,CASRRPIQRGTPTSGNTIYF,TGTGCCAGCCGTCGCCCTATTCAGAGGGGTACCCCCACTTCTGGAAACACCATATATTTT
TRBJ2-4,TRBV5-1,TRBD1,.,CASSQDRDVPQYF,TGCGCCAGCAGCCAGGACAGGGATGTTCCCCAGTACTTC
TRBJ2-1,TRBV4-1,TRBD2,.,CASSPRPTSGNNEQFF,TGCGCCAGCAGCCCTCGCCCGACTAGCGGTAACAATGAGCAGTTCTTC
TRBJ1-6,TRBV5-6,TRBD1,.,CASSFWTGRSSYNSPLHF,TGTGCCAGCAGCTTTTGGACAGGGCGGAGCTCCTATAATTCACCCCTCCACTTT
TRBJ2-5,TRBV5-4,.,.,CASSEKYQETQYF,TGTGCCAGCAGCGAGAAGTACCAAGAGACCCAGTACTTC
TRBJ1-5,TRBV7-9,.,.,CASSYDSSNQPQHF,TGTGCCAGCAGCTACGACAGCAGCAATCAGCCCCAGCATTTT
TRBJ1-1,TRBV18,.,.,CASSLSLETEAFF,TGTGCCAGCTCACTGAGCTTAGAGACTGAAGCTTTCTTT
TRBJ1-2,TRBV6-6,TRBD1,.,CASSYRTGPSEYGYTF,TGTGCCAGCAGTTACCGGACAGGACCGTCGGAGTATGGCTACACCTTC
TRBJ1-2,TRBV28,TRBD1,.,CASSLSDRDGYTF,TGTGCCAGCAGTTTATCCGACAGGGATGGCTACACCTTC
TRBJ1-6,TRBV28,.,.,CASSRPTAGNSPLHF,TGTGCCAGCAGCCGTCCGACAGCGGGTAATTCACCCCTCCACTTT
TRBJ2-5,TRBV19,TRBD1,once,CASSTLIRDRGRRETQYF,TGTGCCAGTAGTACGCTAATCCGGGACAGGGGGCGCAGAGAGACCCAGTACTTC
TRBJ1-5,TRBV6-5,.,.,CASSYSGQPQHF,TGTGCCAGCAGTTACTCGGGGCAGCCCCAGCATTTT
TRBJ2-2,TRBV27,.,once,CASSLGSLNGELFF,TGTGCCAGCAGTTTGGGAAGCTTAAATGGGGAGCTGTTTTTT
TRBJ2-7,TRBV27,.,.,CASSLKWDVSYEQYF,TGTGCCAGCAGTTTAAAATGGGACGTTTCCTACGAGCAGTACTTC
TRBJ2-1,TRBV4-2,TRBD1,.,CASSHSGTGVNEQFF,TGTGCCAGCAGCCATTCCGGGACAGGGGTGAATGAGCAGTTCTTC
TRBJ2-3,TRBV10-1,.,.,CASSEGVTDTQYF,TGCGCCAGCAGTGAGGGGGTCACAGATACGCAGTATTTT
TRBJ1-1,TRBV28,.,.,CASRSDSWAEAFF,TGTGCCAGCAGGTCTGACAGTTGGGCTGAAGCTTTCTTT
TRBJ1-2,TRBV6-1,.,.,CASSDLSIGGYTF,TGTGCCAGCAGTGATCTTTCCATCGGGGGCTACACCTTC
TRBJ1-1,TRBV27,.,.,CASSSNTEAFF,TGTGCCAGCAGTTCGAACACTGAAGCTTTCTTT
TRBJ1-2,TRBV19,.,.,CASTHGRGRGYGYTF,TGTGCCAGTACCCATGGCAGGGGAAGGGGCTATGGCTACACCTTC
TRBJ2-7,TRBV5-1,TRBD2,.,CASSLTSLAGKVGQYF,TGCGCCAGCAGCTTGACCTCACTAGCGGGGAAGGTCGGGCAGTACTTC